This T cell receptor beta chain is drawn from a study of STAT5B mutations in CD4+ large granular lymphocyte leukemia. Looking at the study overall: Among healthy donors, a particular HLA allele went with more CDR3 'QG' motifs.

About this clone itself: No antigen is known for it.

This table comes from immunoSEQ multiplex PCR, and its TCRdb copy is limited to in-frame clones, with some not included. The sample has nearly 45,000 clones; approximately 86% are singletons. V trimming: 1 base; J trimming: 1 base; junction bases outside the gene matches: 8. CDR1 is SEHNR, CDR2 FQNEAQ, per germline (reference sequence). There are 17 residues in the CDR3. Study results and caveats: The CD4+ versus CD8+ T-LGLL clonality difference may reflect limited sample size.

Buffy coats from healthy blood donors served as controls. The gene calls are TRBV7-9 and TRBJ1-1; TRBD1 aligns across 8 bases. The sequence was obtained from a human donor in good health. The source material was CD4+ T cells from blood buffy coats. The CDR3 DNA is TGTGCCAGCAGCTTAGGGACAGGGAATCCCTCGAACACTGAAGCTTTCTTT. Translation: CASSLGTGNPSNTEAFF.